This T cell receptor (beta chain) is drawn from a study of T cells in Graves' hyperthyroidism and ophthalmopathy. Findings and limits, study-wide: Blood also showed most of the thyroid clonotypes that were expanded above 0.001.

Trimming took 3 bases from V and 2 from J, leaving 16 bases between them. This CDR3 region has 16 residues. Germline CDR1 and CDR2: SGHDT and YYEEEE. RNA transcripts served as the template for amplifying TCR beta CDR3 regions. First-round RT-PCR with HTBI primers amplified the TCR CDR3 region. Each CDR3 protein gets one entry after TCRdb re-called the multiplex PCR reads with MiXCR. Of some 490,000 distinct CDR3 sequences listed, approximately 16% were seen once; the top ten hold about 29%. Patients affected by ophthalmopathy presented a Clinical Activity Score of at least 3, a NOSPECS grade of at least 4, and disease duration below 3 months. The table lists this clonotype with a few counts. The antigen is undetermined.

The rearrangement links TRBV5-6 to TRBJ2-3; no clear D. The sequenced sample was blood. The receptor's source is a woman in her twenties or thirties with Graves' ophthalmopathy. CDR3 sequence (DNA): TGTGCCAGCAGCTGGGCCGCAGGAGATAACACAGATACGCAGTATTTT. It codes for CASSWAAGDNTDTQYF.